The clone carrying this T cell receptor (beta chain) was detected once. Its target is not known. Measured with immunoSEQ multiplex PCR; TCRdb has only the in-frame clones, and not every one. This sample has some 1,900,000 clones, with approximately 94% found just once. Positively selected for CCR7, the CD45RO-negative cells used as naive CD8 cells excluded terminally differentiated effector memory CD45RA+ cells. The sample belongs to a study of shared clonotypes between healthy human individuals. Study observations and caveats: Exclusively blood specimens were collected; tissue repertoires likely differ. Sharing across four donors was seen in about 5% of naive CD4 clonotypes.

The germline V gene has CDR1 MDHEN and CDR2 SYDVKM. The CDR3 consists of 14 residues. V was shortened by 3 bases and J by 3 bases, with 9 bases between the two germline ends. Sequences were obtained from naive CD8+ T cells sorted from blood. This receptor was identified in a young man in good health. V usage is TRBV28 and J usage is TRBJ1-5, with D maybe TRBD1 (5 bases). The CDR3 sequence is CASSFRDYNQPQHF. CDR3 nucleotide sequence: TGTGCCAGCAGTTTCAGGGACTACAATCAGCCCCAGCATTTT.